A selection of T cell receptor beta chains follows, all from one sample in a study of T-cell memory formation after mild COVID-19. A single record per CDR3 protein comes from TCRdb applying MiXCR to the 5' RACE reads. Of over 300,000 distinct CDR3 sequences in the sample, roughly 19% were seen once. The sample was PBMCs or a T cell subset sorted from them (not recorded which). These receptors came from a young man who had mild COVID-19 (a few samples of this study predate the infection). Cell type and time point are not known. CDR3s include the opening cysteine and the closing phenylalanine or tryptophan. D genes are given only for firm matches. Not every row has a clone size; where given, it reads once, few, many or a size class.

j_call,clone_size,v_call,d_call,cdr3_nt,cdr3_aa
TRBJ1-5,NA,TRBV5-1,NA,TGCGCCAGCAGTTTTGAGTCGGGGCTGCAGCCCCAGCATTTT,CASSFESGLQPQHF
TRBJ1-1,few,TRBV9,NA,TGTGCCAGCAGCGATCCAGGGGATATGTCTTTCTTT,CASSDPGDMSFF
TRBJ1-5,many,TRBV3-1,NA,TGTGCCAGCAGCCAGGCACCATTCGGATATCAGCCCCAGCATTTT,CASSQAPFGYQPQHF
TRBJ2-3,many,TRBV4-3,TRBD2,TGCGCCAGCAGTCAATCCAGGCTAGCGGGGGATACGCAGTATTTT,CASSQSRLAGDTQYF
TRBJ1-1,few,TRBV3-1,NA,TGTGCCAGCAGCCCCGCCCGGGTCACTGAAGCTTTCTTT,CASSPARVTEAFF
TRBJ1-3,few,TRBV29-1,TRBD1,TGCAGCGTTGACGGGACAGGGGGCAGAGGAAACACCATATATTTT,CSVDGTGGRGNTIYF
TRBJ1-6,NA,TRBV20-1,NA,TGCAGTGCTACTCAGGGCTCAGGTTCACCCCTCCACTTT,CSATQGSGSPLHF
TRBJ2-1,few,TRBV20-1,TRBD1,TGCAGTGCTAGAGACCACAGGGGGGCAGGCAATGAGCAGTTCTTC,CSARDHRGAGNEQFF
TRBJ2-2,few,TRBV4-1,NA,TGCGCCAGCAGCCAAGGGCCCAGAAGTACCGGGGAGCTGTTTTTT,CASSQGPRSTGELFF
TRBJ2-1,few,TRBV5-6,TRBD2,TGTGCCAGCACCCCCGGAGTAGCGGGGATTTCTATCGGGCAGTTCTTC,CASTPGVAGISIGQFF
TRBJ2-5,NA,TRBV28,TRBD1,TGTGCCAGCAGTTTTCTGGCTGACAGGGGTAGAGAGACCCAGTACTTC,CASSFLADRGRETQYF
TRBJ2-7,many,TRBV6-5,TRBD1,TGTGCCAGCAGACGACAGGGGGCTAACGAGCAGTACTTC,CASRRQGANEQYF
TRBJ1-1,NA,TRBV7-9,TRBD1,TGTGCCAGCAGACTCCGGGACAGGGGGACGAACACTGAAGCTTTCTTT,CASRLRDRGTNTEAFF
TRBJ2-2,NA,TRBV5-1,TRBD1,TGCGCCAGCAGCCCCGGGACAGACACCGGGGAGCTGTTTTTT,CASSPGTDTGELFF
TRBJ1-1,few,TRBV6-5,NA,TGTGCCAGCAGTTACTCGAGTGGGGCTTTTGAAGCTTTCTTT,CASSYSSGAFEAFF
TRBJ1-6,once,TRBV20-1,NA,TGCAGTGCTAGAGAGGGGTCACCCCTCAACTTT,CSAREGSPLNF
TRBJ2-3,NA,TRBV7-6,TRBD1,TGTGCCAGCAGTCAACAGGGGGATACGCAGTATTTT,CASSQQGDTQYF
TRBJ2-1,few,TRBV7-2,TRBD1,TGTGCCAGCAGCTTGACAGGGTCCCCCTACAATGAGCAGTTCTTC,CASSLTGSPYNEQFF
TRBJ2-3,few,TRBV9,TRBD1,TGTGCCAGCAGCGTAGAGGGGGCCCGCACAGATACGCAGTATTTT,CASSVEGARTDTQYF
TRBJ2-3,NA,TRBV7-2,NA,TGTGCCAGCAGCCCCCGACTAGGCCACGATACGCAGTATTTT,CASSPRLGHDTQYF
TRBJ1-5,many,TRBV4-1,NA,TGCGCCAGCAGCCAAGAACTCAGCCCGAGCAATCAGCCCCAGCATTTT,CASSQELSPSNQPQHF
TRBJ1-6,many,TRBV27,TRBD1,TGTGCCAGCAGTTTAGGGACAGGAAATTCACCCCTCCACTTT,CASSLGTGNSPLHF
TRBJ2-5,few,TRBV5-1,TRBD2,TGCGCCAGCAGCTGGGATACTAGCGGGGACCAAGAGACCCAGTACTTC,CASSWDTSGDQETQYF
TRBJ1-5,NA,TRBV12-2,NA,TGTGCAAGTCGCTTAGTTGGGGGACGGCACCGCAATCAGCCCCAGCATTTT,CASRLVGGRHRNQPQHF
TRBJ1-4,few,TRBV4-1,NA,TGCGCCAGCAGCCAAGCCGGGGACGAAAAACTGTTTTTT,CASSQAGDEKLFF
TRBJ1-2,NA,TRBV2,NA,TGTGCCAGCCCCGAGGAGGGAGCAAACTATGGCTACACCTTC,CASPEEGANYGYTF
TRBJ2-7,few,TRBV6-5,NA,TGTGCCAGCAGCCCGGGAAGCCCCGAGCAGTACTTC,CASSPGSPEQYF
TRBJ2-7,NA,TRBV18,NA,TGTGCCAGCTCACCATATCCGGTTACCTACGAGCAGTACTTC,CASSPYPVTYEQYF
TRBJ1-4,few,TRBV5-1,TRBD1,TGCGCCAGCAGCTCGACCGGGACAGGGGCCGAAAAACTGTTTTTT,CASSSTGTGAEKLFF
TRBJ1-5,few,TRBV6-5,TRBD1,TGTGCCAGCAGTCGGACAGGGAGCTACCTAAATCAGCCCCAGCATTTT,CASSRTGSYLNQPQHF
TRBJ2-6,NA,TRBV7-7,TRBD1,TGTGCCAGCAGCTCAACAGGGGGGAGGAGCGTCCTGACTTTC,CASSSTGGRSVLTF
TRBJ1-2,NA,TRBV20-1,NA,TGCAGTGCTAGAGAATCACTTCTAAACTATGGCTACACCTTC,CSARESLLNYGYTF
TRBJ2-7,NA,TRBV6-5,TRBD1,TGTGCCAGCAGACCAGGACAGGGCCCCTACGAGCAGTACTTC,CASRPGQGPYEQYF
TRBJ2-6,few,TRBV4-3,NA,TGCGCCAGCAGCCAAGATCGGCGGACTGGGGCCAACGTCCTGACTTTC,CASSQDRRTGANVLTF
TRBJ2-3,NA,TRBV4-3,NA,TGCGCCAGCAGCCAAAGAGTCGGATTCCCCGATACGCAGTATTTT,CASSQRVGFPDTQYF
TRBJ2-2,NA,TRBV30,NA,TGTGCCTGGAGTCGGCGGGGGCGAAGAACCGGGGAGCTGTTTTTT,CAWSRRGRRTGELFF
TRBJ2-2,few,TRBV25-1,NA,TGTGCCAGCAGTGAATATTCCAGGGGAGACACCGGGGAGCTGTTTTTT,CASSEYSRGDTGELFF
TRBJ2-7,few,TRBV12-3/TRBV12-4,TRBD2,TGTGCCAGCAGTTTCCCCGGGACTAGCGGCGACGAGCAGTACTTC,CASSFPGTSGDEQYF
TRBJ2-7,NA,TRBV5-5,NA,TGTGCCAGCAGCTTCTGGGAAAGGGGAGACTACGAGCAGTACTTC,CASSFWERGDYEQYF
TRBJ1-6,NA,TRBV2,NA,TGTGCCAGCAGCCCCGACAGGAACAATTCACCCCTCCACTTT,CASSPDRNNSPLHF
TRBJ2-4,few,TRBV3-1,NA,TGTGCCAGCAGCCTCGGACGGGTAAACATTCAGTACTTC,CASSLGRVNIQYF
TRBJ1-1,few,TRBV12-3/TRBV12-4,NA,TGTGCCAGCCTAGGGAGAGGGGTAATGAACACTGAAGCTTTCTTT,CASLGRGVMNTEAFF
TRBJ2-2,many,TRBV25-1,NA,TGTGCCAGCAGTTCGGGCATCGCCGGGGAGCTGTTTTTT,CASSSGIAGELFF
TRBJ1-5,few,TRBV27,NA,TGTGCCAGCAGTTTCCGGGGGCCTCAGCCCCAGCATTTT,CASSFRGPQPQHF
TRBJ1-1,NA,TRBV4-1,NA,TGCGCCAGCACTCACGACAGTGAAGCTTTCTTT,CASTHDSEAFF
TRBJ2-7,NA,TRBV5-1,TRBD2,TGCGCCAGCAGCCTGGACGCGAACACCGGGGGGGGCGAGCAGTACTTC,CASSLDANTGGGEQYF
TRBJ2-5,few,TRBV10-2,TRBD2,TGCGCCAGTCGGCGTAGCGGGGGTACCTCAGAGACCCAGTACTTC,CASRRSGGTSETQYF
TRBJ1-4,NA,TRBV6-6,TRBD1,TGTGCCAGCAGGCAGACAGGGGTTCCTAGGGAAAAACTGTTTTTT,CASRQTGVPREKLFF
TRBJ1-1,NA,TRBV7-3,NA,TGTGCCAGCAGCTTTGGGTCGGGTGAAGCTTTCTTT,CASSFGSGEAFF
TRBJ2-7,few,TRBV29-1,NA,TGCAGCGTTGAAGATGGACAGACCTACGAGCAGTACTTC,CSVEDGQTYEQYF
TRBJ2-7,NA,TRBV4-1,TRBD1,TGCGCCAGCAGCCAAGCTGGACAGGGCTACGAGCAGTACTTC,CASSQAGQGYEQYF
TRBJ2-7,few,TRBV12-3/TRBV12-4,TRBD2,TGTGCCAGCAGTTTCAGCGGGGTTGGTTACGAGCAGTACTTC,CASSFSGVGYEQYF